The rows below give T cell receptor beta chains drawn from one sample of a study of cytomegalovirus exposure and HLA in healthy donors. Sequencing was performed with immunoSEQ multiplex PCR; in TCRdb, only in-frame clones are kept and a portion is missing. This repertoire comprises 50,000 to 70,000 clones; its ten largest clones make up about 3.6%. Material for sequencing was PBMCs. These TCRs come from a woman between 18 and 29 years old in good health and CMV-seronegative. CDR3s include the opening cysteine and the closing phenylalanine or tryptophan.

TRBV25-1	TRBJ1-1	CASTTPEALAFF
TRBV29-1	TRBJ2-7	CSVVGGENEQYF
TRBV7-2	TRBJ1-2	CASSLGTAYGYTF
TRBV18	TRBJ2-1	CASSPLTSLADNEQFF
TRBV5-6	TRBJ1-5	CASSLQGEVQPQHF
TRBV6-5	TRBJ1-5	CASSRGQGGNQPQHF
TRBV30	TRBJ1-1	CAWSAYSGSNTEAFF
TRBV14	TRBJ2-5	CASSQNRETQYF
TRBV7-2	TRBJ2-7	CASSLGGNPTEEQYF
TRBV7-9	TRBJ2-7	CASSLSEGFSGGRSYEQYF
TRBV13	TRBJ1-1	CASSIGGDTEAFF
TRBV5-1	TRBJ1-2	CASSSVNDYGYTF
TRBV4-1	TRBJ2-1	CASSPLAADNEQFF
TRBV19	TRBJ1-1	CASSLGQNTEAFF
TRBV29-1	TRBJ2-7	CSATTSGSTYEQYF
TRBV6-1	TRBJ2-7	CASSGTGKAYEQYF
TRBV4-1	TRBJ2-3	CASSQDGSGGVDTQYF
TRBV11-3	TRBJ2-7	CASSPEGRGEQYF
TRBV11-3	TRBJ2-5	CASSLKWTTDFQETQYF
TRBV30	TRBJ1-1	CAWSVLRFLMDTEAFF
TRBV18	TRBJ2-1	CASSLLAGVSNEQFF
TRBV2	TRBJ2-6	CASSAGGASGANVLTF
TRBV7-9	TRBJ1-1	CASSLVSGEAFF
TRBV25-1	TRBJ2-2	CASSSRGVRNTGELFF
TRBV29-1	TRBJ1-2	CSVVRGEYGYTF
TRBV30	TRBJ2-7	CAWSRDSQTEQYF
TRBV5-1	TRBJ2-1	CASSLASGYNEQFF
TRBV6-5	TRBJ1-5	CASRNRGQDDQPQHF
TRBV5-1	TRBJ2-1	CASSRDTGSGQEQFF
TRBV2	TRBJ2-7	CASRKGLAGAYEQYF
TRBV4-2	TRBJ2-3	CASSQSAGSTDTQYF
TRBV29-1	TRBJ1-1	CSAGQSTTEAFF
TRBV5-3	TRBJ1-2	CARSSFPNYGYTF
TRBV25-1	TRBJ2-7	CASTPAGTSRYEQYF
TRBV25-1	TRBJ2-7	CASSGQGPSYEQYF
TRBV5-5	TRBJ1-5	CASSLVGQRGQPQHF
TRBV28	TRBJ2-6	CASSLWTSGRASTGANVLTF
TRBV5-1	TRBJ1-2	CASREEGNYGYTF
TRBV9	TRBJ2-7	CASSVDIISYEQYF
TRBV7-8	TRBJ2-7	CASSADRSYEQYF
TRBV30	TRBJ1-5	CAWRGGDRGPALNCNQPQHF
TRBV19	TRBJ2-3	CASSWRGRVGTDTQYF
TRBV6-5	TRBJ1-1	CATYTVGGLARAAFF
TRBV2	TRBJ2-7	CATQGDLGVYEQYF
TRBV6-1	TRBJ2-3	CASSEANRGDTQYF
TRBV4-1	TRBJ2-7	CASSQGTGTSHRQFYEQYF
TRBV25-1	TRBJ2-7	CASSEIRAGAYEQYF
TRBV13	TRBJ1-5	CASRRSGERQPQHF
TRBV30	TRBJ1-3	CAWRAGGDSGNTIYF
TRBV4-2	TRBJ2-5	CASSQEEVVGGGLPGTQYF
TRBV11-3	TRBJ2-1	CASSPGDRLNEQFF
TRBV6-1	TRBJ1-4	CASSEVGTGGEKLFF
TRBV4-1	TRBJ2-2	CASSTGQTNTGELFF
TRBV25-1	TRBJ2-2	CASTGTGNTGELFF
TRBV27	TRBJ2-3	CASSTGMGFPDTQYF
TRBV6-5	TRBJ1-6	CASNTGTGESPLHF